The 29 T cell receptor beta chains listed next were all sequenced from one sample in a study of blood T cell repertoires in COVID-19. Generated by immunoSEQ multiplex PCR, the TCRdb table keeps only in-frame clones and is missing some. Seen here are a few hundred thousand clones, roughly 86% observed once, and the top ten hold around 2.5%. Sequencing was carried out using peripheral blood. These receptors all stem from a woman between 45 and 65 years old with acute or convalescent COVID-19.

CDR3 coding DNA: TGTGCCAGCGCGGGACTAGCGGGAGCCGAGCAGTACTTC. Its protein is CASAGLAGAEQYF. The chain couples TRBV18 to TRBJ2-7; 14 positions agree with TRBD2. The V gene's germline CDR1 is KGHSH and CDR2 LQKENI. This CDR3 is built from 13 residues. V trimming: 8 bases; J trimming: 6 bases; junction bases outside the gene matches: 3. The entire variable domain, with the rest obtained from reference TRBV18 and TRBJ2-7, is as follows: NAGVMQNPRHLVRRRGQEARLRCSPMKGHSHVYWYRQLPEEGLKFMVYLQKENIIDESGMPKERFSAEFPKEGPSILRIQQVVRGDSAAYFCASAGLAGAEQYFGPGTRLTVT.

On this clone itself: Germline and junction disagree at one end, which may indicate a read error. The rearrangement links TRBV28 to TRBJ1-5; 7 nucleotides align to TRBD1. The CDR3 has 17 residues. Per the germline V gene, CDR1 is MDHEN and CDR2 is SYDVKM. CDR3 DNA: TGTGCCGGCAGTCCACGACAGGGAATAATAGCAAATCAGCCCCAGCATTTT. The encoded protein is CAGSPRQGIIANQPQHF. Variable domain in full (rest from reference TRBV28 and TRBJ1-5): DVKVTQSSRYLVKRTGEKVFLECVQDMDHENMFWYRQDPGLGLRLIYFSYDVKMKEKGDIPEGYSVSREKKERFSLILESASTNQTSMYLCAGSPRQGIIANQPQHFGDGTRLSIL.

This clone was counted once. This rearrangement joins TRBV7-2 to TRBJ2-1; no firm D call. Between the trimmed V and J ends, which lost 0 bases and 4 bases, there was a span of 7 bases. The germline gives CDR1 SGHTA, CDR2 FQGNSA. This CDR3 spans 14 amino acids. In nucleotides, the CDR3 is TGTGCCAGCAGCTTAGCAACGGAGTACAATGAGCAGTTCTTC. It specifies CASSLATEYNEQFF.

This sequence joins TRBV10-3 and TRBJ2-7, with 13 bases aligning to TRBD2. CDR3 length: 17 residues. With V trimmed by 6 bases and J by 0 bases, 8 bases remained unmatched. Germline CDR1 and CDR2: ENHRY and SYGVKD. CDR3 sequence: CAISTGTSGTSSYEQYF. In DNA form, the CDR3 reads TGTGCCATCAGCACCGGGACTAGCGGGACGAGCTCCTACGAGCAGTACTTC.

This chain joins TRBV24-1 and TRBJ2-7; D ambiguous. The length of the CDR3 is 12 residues. V was cut by 4 bases and J by 7 bases, with 10 bases left in between. CDR1 is KGHDR, CDR2 SFDVKD, per germline. Here the CDR3 DNA reads TGTGCCACCAGTGACACTACCCGGGAGCAGTACTTC. This encodes CATSDTTREQYF.

On this clone: Different DNA sequences within this sample yield the same CDR3. The V call is TRBV10-2, the J call TRBJ1-4; 10 bases fit TRBD1. The J segment lost 6 bases and the V segment lost 6 bases, leaving 4 bases of the junction unmatched. In germline, CDR1 is WSHSY, CDR2 SAAADI. This CDR3 region has 14 residues. The CDR3 sequence is CASSEDRGDEKLFF. Written as DNA, the CDR3 is TGCGCCAGCAGCGAGGACAGGGGGGATGAAAAACTGTTTTTT.

This clone appeared once. V gene TRBV7-2 combines with J gene TRBJ2-7; TRBD2 aligns across 14 bases. From germline, CDR1 is SGHTA and CDR2 FQGNSA. With V trimmed by 1 base and J by 3 bases, 2 bases remained unmatched. The CDR3 loop spans 16 amino acids. The CDR3 region has the DNA TGTGCCAGCAGCTTAGAGGGGACTAGCGGGAGCTACGAGCAGTACTTC. Its translation is CASSLEGTSGSYEQYF. The full variable domain, completed using reference TRBV7-2 and TRBJ2-7, is GAGVSQSPSNKVTEKGKDVELRCDPISGHTALYWYRQSLGQGLEFLIYFQGNSAPDKSGLPSDRFSAERTGGSVSTLTIQRTQQEDSAVYLCASSLEGTSGSYEQYFGPGTRLTVT.

This chain links TRBV29-1 with TRBJ2-3; TRBD2 agrees at 7 bases. Losses at the gene ends were 1 base for V and 14 bases for J; bases not matched to a gene: 21. This CDR3 spans 16 amino acids. Looked up from germline, CDR1 is SQVTM and CDR2 is ANQGSEA. CDR3 sequence: CSVEGDGPGEGVVGYF. The CDR3 nucleotides are TGCAGCGTTGAAGGGGATGGTCCGGGGGAGGGTGTAGTGGGGTATTTT.

The rearrangement uses TRBV11-2 and TRBJ1-5, with 10 nucleotides matching TRBD1. Looked up from germline, CDR1 is SGHAT and CDR2 is FQNNGV. The CDR3 extends over 15 amino acids. V dropped 5 bases and J dropped 5; count of bases not matched to a gene: 6. CDR3 amino acids: CASSRTGQGDQPQHF. CDR3 sequence (DNA): TGTGCCAGCAGCCGAACCGGACAGGGGGATCAGCCCCAGCATTTT.

This clone was seen repeatedly, ten times or more. This chain joins TRBV3-1 (or the pseudogene TRBV3-2) and TRBJ2-2, with D maybe TRBD1 (5 bases). CDR3 size: 14 residues. Trimming removed 4 bases at V and 6 bases at J, with 12 bases between. Germline V lookup: CDR1 LGHDT, CDR2 YNNKEL (reference sequence). CDR3: CASSLPGHPGELFF. The CDR3, as DNA: TGTGCCAGCAGCCTTCCCGGACATCCCGGGGAGCTGTTTTTT.

This chain connects TRBV11-2 to TRBJ2-2; perhaps TRBD1 as D (8 bases). The CDR3 sequence is 15 residues long. Germline CDR1 is SGHAT and CDR2 is FQNNGV. The V end was cut by 2 bases, the J end by 6 bases, with 13 bases between. The CDR3: CASSLRTGGAGELFF. The CDR3 bases are TGTGCCAGCAGCTTAAGAACAGGGGGGGCCGGGGAGCTGTTTTTT.

The chain joins TRBV27 to TRBJ2-7; D perhaps matches TRBD2 (7 bases). Looked up from germline, CDR1 is MNHEY and CDR2 is SMNVEV (reference sequence). The ends were cut back, 7 bases at V and 5 bases at J, with 18 bases in the middle. This CDR3 has 14 amino acids. The CDR3: CASKMGGPGDEQYF. The CDR3 DNA is TGTGCCAGCAAAATGGGGGGGCCGGGAGACGAGCAGTACTTC.

J is TRBJ1-3 and V is TRBV29-1, with a tentative D call TRBD1 (6 bases). Per the germline V gene, CDR1 is SQVTM and CDR2 is ANQGSEA. The CDR3 is made up of 13 amino acids. Trimming pared 4 bases from V and 0 bases from J, leaving 7 bases between. The CDR3 region is CSVATGSGNTIYF. In nucleotides, the CDR3 is TGCAGCGTTGCGACAGGCTCTGGAAACACCATATATTTT.

The V call is TRBV7-2, the J call TRBJ1-5; 7 nucleotides align to TRBD1. V shed 5 bases, J shed 3 bases, and the junction held 7 bases outside the gene matches. The CDR3 consists of 15 residues. Germline loops: CDR1 SGHTA, CDR2 FQGNSA. As DNA, the CDR3 is TGTGCCAGCAGCAAGGGACAGACCAACAATCAGCCCCAGCATTTT. Protein sequence: CASSKGQTNNQPQHF.

Here the CDR3 reads CSASNNNEQFF. As DNA, the CDR3 is TGCAGTGCTAGTAATAACAATGAGCAGTTCTTC. The chain joins TRBV20-1 to TRBJ2-1; D not certain. CDR1 is DFQATT and CDR2 is SNEGSKA in the germline V gene (reference sequence). This CDR3 is 11 amino acids long. Trimming took 3 bases from V and 5 from J, leaving 5 bases between them.

This chain uses TRBV28 with TRBJ2-4, with 9 bases matching TRBD2. Unmatched junction bases numbered 14, after V lost 1 base and J lost 1 base. The CDR3 has 20 residues. Germline lookup yields CDR1 MDHEN and CDR2 SYDVKM. The CDR3 protein is CASSLSFRGRAARAKNIQYF. The CDR3 DNA sequence: TGTGCCAGCAGTTTATCTTTCCGCGGGAGGGCCGCTAGGGCCAAAAACATTCAGTACTTC.

The chain couples TRBV7-2 to TRBJ1-2; TRBD1 aligns across 8 bases. This CDR3 contains 13 residues. Trimming removed 5 bases from V and 4 bases from J; junction bases left unmatched: 3. CDR1 and CDR2 (germline): SGHTA, FQGNSA. This CDR3 is CASSIGQGYGYTF. CDR3 bases: TGTGCCAGCAGCATCGGACAGGGCTATGGCTACACCTTC.

Remarks on this clone: A clone one base away is much larger, so this may be a read error. This same CDR3 is encoded by further DNA sequences in the sample. This rearrangement joins TRBV7-3 to TRBJ2-7; 10 bases map to TRBD2. The CDR3 runs 14 residues. V lost 6 bases, J lost 2 bases, and 4 bases stayed unmatched. Germline CDR1 and CDR2: SGHTA and FQGTGA. This CDR3 is CASSLAGGPYEQYF. The CDR3, as DNA: TGTGCCAGCAGTTTAGCGGGAGGTCCCTACGAGCAGTACTTC.

The gene calls are TRBV5-1 and TRBJ2-1; 9 nucleotides agree with TRBD1. After removal of 4 bases from V and 9 bases from J, the junction contained 8 bases not matched to a gene. The length of the CDR3 is 14 residues. The germline V gene encodes CDR1 SGHRS and CDR2 YFSETQ. CDR3 amino acids: CASSGGQGGSEQFF. CDR3 bases: TGCGCCAGCAGCGGGGGACAGGGTGGGAGTGAGCAGTTCTTC. Based on the CDR3 plus reference TRBV5-1 and TRBJ2-1, the full variable domain is KAGVTQTPRYLIKTRGQQVTLSCSPISGHRSVSWYQQTPGQGLQFLFEYFSETQRNKGNFPGRFSGRQFSNSRSEMNVSTLELGDSALYLCASSGGQGGSEQFFGPGTRLTVL.

The gene calls are TRBV9 and TRBJ1-2; 8 positions agree with TRBD1. Germline V gives CDR1 SGDLS, CDR2 YYNGEE. Trimming took 5 bases from V and 6 from J; bases not matched to a gene: 9. CDR3 length equals 14 residues. CDR3 nucleotides: TGTGCCAGCAGAGCGGACAGGGTGCGTAATGGCTACACCTTC. This encodes CASRADRVRNGYTF. The whole variable domain, filled in from reference TRBV9 and TRBJ1-2, reads DSGVTQTPKHLITATGQRVTLRCSPRSGDLSVYWYQQSLDQGLQFLIQYYNGEERAKGNILERFSAQQFPDLHSELNLSSLELGDSALYFCASRADRVRNGYTFGSGTRLTVV.

V is TRBV7-9 and J is TRBJ2-1, with 11 positions matching TRBD2. Trimming took 1 base from V and 3 from J; bases not matched to a gene: 5. The CDR3 is 17 residues long. Germline lookup yields CDR1 SEHNR and CDR2 FQNEAQ (reference sequence). The CDR3 here is CASSLESLAGGYNEQFF. In DNA, the CDR3 is TGTGCCAGCAGCTTAGAATCTCTAGCGGGAGGCTACAATGAGCAGTTCTTC. The full variable domain, in which reference TRBV7-9 and TRBJ2-1 provide the parts outside the CDR3, is DTGVSQNPRHKITKRGQNVTFRCDPISEHNRLYWYRQTLGQGPEFLTYFQNEAQLEKSRLLSDRFSAERPKGSFSTLEIQRTEQGDSAMYLCASSLESLAGGYNEQFFGPGTRLTVL.

This chain links TRBV18 with TRBJ2-5; 8 nucleotides agree with TRBD2. The germline CDR1 and CDR2 sequences are KGHSH and LQKENI. V lost 3 bases, J lost 3 bases, and 3 bases stayed unmatched. This CDR3 spans 14 amino acids. CDR3 loop: CASSPDSGEETQYF. The CDR3 DNA follows: TGTGCCAGCTCACCCGATAGCGGGGAAGAGACCCAGTACTTC.

This clone was detected only once. V gene TRBV24-1 combines with J gene TRBJ2-1; 14 bases map to TRBD2. CDR3 length equals 18 residues. The junction had 11 bases not matched to a gene; V was cut back by 3 bases and J by 8 bases. CDR1 is KGHDR, CDR2 SFDVKD, per germline. Here the CDR3 DNA reads TGTGCCACCAGTGATCCTATAGGGACTAGCGGGAGTGTTGATGAGCAGTTCTTC. Translation: CATSDPIGTSGSVDEQFF.

V and J are TRBV28 and TRBJ1-5; TRBD1 matches at 8 bases. Germline lookup yields CDR1 MDHEN and CDR2 SYDVKM. The ends lost 5 bases at V and 7 bases at J; junction bases unmatched: 16. This CDR3 contains 17 residues. The CDR3 DNA is TGTGCCAGCAGTCCTACAACCGACAGGGGATTATGGCAGCCCCAGCATTTT. The encoded protein is CASSPTTDRGLWQPQHF.

The genes are TRBV19 and TRBJ1-6; 8 bases are shared with TRBD1. Losses at the gene ends were 7 bases for V and 6 bases for J; bases not matched to a gene: 11. The length of the CDR3 is 16 residues. CDR1 and CDR2 (germline): LNHDA, SQIVND (reference sequence). In DNA form, the CDR3 reads TGTGCCAGTACCGACCCAGGGACAGGCCTTAATTCACCCCTCCACTTT. Protein product: CASTDPGTGLNSPLHF.

This clone was observed a single time. The chain combines TRBV7-9 with TRBJ2-6; 7 bases match TRBD1. V was pared by 1 base and J by 0 bases, with 3 bases of the junction left unmatched. Germline V gene sequence: CDR1 SEHNR, CDR2 FQNEAQ (reference sequence). The CDR3 runs to 17 residues. The DNA for the CDR3 is TGTGCCAGCAGCTTAGGACAGGGACGCTCTGGGGCCAACGTCCTGACTTTC. This encodes CASSLGQGRSGANVLTF.

The J gene is TRBJ1-5, the V gene TRBV21-1; the D call TRBD1 from the table was never checked on the DNA. TRBV21-1 is tagged as a pseudogene. This CDR3 region has 14 residues. CDR3 DNA sequence: TGTGCCACTCGACCGGGACAGGGAAATCAGCCCCAGCATTTT. This sequence encodes CATRPGQGNQPQHF.

This clone was detected once. The rearrangement uses TRBV19 and TRBJ2-7; possibly TRBD2 for D (5 bases). CDR3 size: 14 residues. V lost 2 bases and J lost 2, with 10 bases in between. The V gene's germline CDR1 is LNHDA and CDR2 SQIVND (reference sequence). In DNA, the CDR3 is TGTGCCAGTAGTATACGGGGTCCAGCCTACGAGCAGTACTTC. Amino acids: CASSIRGPAYEQYF.

The chain employs TRBV5-1 and TRBJ1-3, with 7 bases matching TRBD1. Germline V gene sequence: CDR1 SGHRS, CDR2 YFSETQ. The CDR3 has 14 amino acids. J gave up 4 bases and V 3 bases, and 4 bases lay outside the gene matches. CDR3 sequence (DNA): TGCGCCAGCAGCTCGGGACAGTCCGGAAACACCATATATTTT. Residues: CASSSGQSGNTIYF.